Below are 30 T cell receptor beta chains sequenced from a single sample in a study of T-cell reconstitution after alpha-beta-depleted transplantation in children. The library targeted TCRbeta and was prepared with unique molecular identifiers. TCRdb independently ran MiXCR on the PCR reads; one entry per CDR3 protein. The sample shows more than 400,000 distinct CDR3 sequences, around two fifths of them seen only once. The sample was PBMCs, taken before TCRalphabeta/CD19-depleted stem cell transplant. Receptors originate from a girl aged 2 to 9 with aplastic anemia, due to receive a stem cell transplant.

V usage is TRBV5-5 and J usage is TRBJ2-5, with 8 bases that match TRBD1. The CDR3 covers 17 residues. J gave up 5 bases and V 1 base, and 13 bases lay outside the gene matches. The germline V gene has CDR1 SGHKS and CDR2 YYEKEE (reference sequence). CDR3 bases: TGTGCCAGCAGCTTGATGGGGGGACAGGTCACCAAGGAGACCCAGTACTTC. Translated: CASSLMGGQVTKETQYF.

The genes are TRBV7-6 and TRBJ2-3; 10 nucleotides agree with TRBD2. Germline loops: CDR1 SGHVS, CDR2 FNYEAQ. V lost 6 bases, J lost 4 bases, and 16 bases stayed unmatched. The CDR3 consists of 18 residues. The CDR3 spells CASSPSGRAVGQPDTQYF. The CDR3 DNA is TGTGCCAGCAGTCCAAGCGGGAGGGCAGTTGGGCAGCCAGATACGCAGTATTTT.

The chain is built from TRBV7-8 and TRBJ2-5; D not certain. CDR1 and CDR2 from the germline V gene are SGHVS and FQNEAQ. Trimming left V 1 base short and J 4 bases short, with 13 bases between. This CDR3 is built from 15 residues. The CDR3 protein is CASSLGFRVGETQYF. DNA for the CDR3: TGTGCCAGCAGCTTAGGGTTCCGGGTTGGAGAGACCCAGTACTTC.

This chain uses TRBV12-3 or TRBV12-4 with TRBJ1-4; the match to TRBD1 covers 11 bases. Unmatched junction bases numbered 8, after V lost 7 bases and J lost 10 bases. The CDR3 consists of 14 residues. The CDR3 region has the DNA TGTGCCAGCATCAAGGACAGGGGGCAAGGAAAACTGTTTTTT. This gives the protein CASIKDRGQGKLFF.

The chain couples TRBV24-1 to TRBJ1-1, with 7 bases matching TRBD1. Germline V gene sequence: CDR1 KGHDR, CDR2 SFDVKD. Losses at the gene ends were 0 bases for V and 5 bases for J; bases not matched to a gene: 8. This CDR3 is 16 amino acids long. The CDR3 DNA follows: TGTGCCACCAGTGATTTGCATTGGCAGGGGGGAACTGAAGCTTTCTTT. It translates to CATSDLHWQGGTEAFF.

This clonotype was detected a few times. The V call is TRBV5-1, the J call TRBJ2-1; 8 bases match TRBD1. The CDR3 contains 15 residues. V lost 4 bases, J lost 7 bases, and 10 bases stayed unmatched. Per germline, CDR1 SGHRS and CDR2 YFSETQ. The DNA of the CDR3 is TGCGCCAGCAGCCCGAGGACAGGGCTGGGTAATGAGCAGTTCTTC. Residues: CASSPRTGLGNEQFF.

This clonotype came up once. This sequence joins TRBV20-1 and TRBJ1-1, with D maybe TRBD1 (5 bases). This CDR3 has 13 amino acids. Germline values: CDR1 DFQATT, CDR2 SNEGSKA (reference sequence). The ends were cut back, 5 bases at V and 4 bases at J, with 14 bases in the middle. The CDR3 loop is CSALSLRGTEAFF. In nucleotides, the CDR3 is TGCAGTGCTTTATCCTTGAGGGGCACTGAAGCTTTCTTT.

J is TRBJ2-3 and V is TRBV28, with D tentatively TRBD2 (6 bases). V was clipped by 3 bases and J by 7 bases, with 14 bases between them. The germline V gene has CDR1 MDHEN and CDR2 SYDVKM. The CDR3 has 14 residues. Written as DNA, the CDR3 is TGTGCCAGCAGTTTGTACGGGGACTCGCATACGCAGTATTTT. As protein: CASSLYGDSHTQYF.

Worth noting for this clonotype: At one end, the junction sequence differs from germline, possibly due to a read error. The genes are TRBV20-1 and TRBJ1-1; D call uncertain. Germline loops: CDR1 DFQATT, CDR2 SNEGSKA (reference sequence). The CDR3 consists of 9 residues. DNA for the CDR3: TGCTCCACGGACTCCTTAACAAGCTTT. Translation gives CSTDSLTSF.

CDR3 protein: CSARGSGREQYF. CDR3 DNA sequence: TGCAGTGCTAGAGGTAGCGGGAGAGAGCAGTACTTC. The chain is built from TRBV20-1 and TRBJ2-7, with 9 bases identical to TRBD2. Looked up from germline, CDR1 is DFQATT and CDR2 is SNEGSKA (reference sequence). The CDR3 contains 12 residues. V lost 1 base to trimming and J lost 7 bases; unmatched junction nucleotides: 2.

Only a few counts were recorded for this clonotype. The chain joins TRBV20-1 to TRBJ2-7; D is ambiguous. The CDR3 contains 13 residues. Germline CDR1 is DFQATT and CDR2 is SNEGSKA (reference sequence). The V and J ends lost 0 bases and 0 bases respectively, with 6 bases between them. The CDR3 DNA reads TGCAGTGCTAGAGATCCGGTCTCCTACGAGCAGTACTTC. It specifies CSARDPVSYEQYF.

This clonotype was detected a few times. The rearrangement joins TRBV7-9 to TRBJ2-1; D unclear. Germline V gene sequence: CDR1 SEHNR, CDR2 FQNEAQ (reference sequence). Trimming took 1 base from V and 0 from J, leaving 16 bases between them. The CDR3 length is 18 residues. CDR3 in DNA: TGTGCCAGCAGCTTAGGGGCGCTAAGGACGAACTCCTACAATGAGCAGTTCTTC. Translation: CASSLGALRTNSYNEQFF.

This chain uses TRBV28 with TRBJ2-6; the D gene is possibly TRBD2 (6 bases). There are 15 residues in the CDR3. The germline CDR1 and CDR2 sequences are MDHEN and SYDVKM. The V gene lost 3 bases and the J gene lost 4 bases, with 10 bases spanning the gap. CDR3 sequence: CASSFWGDGANVLTF. The CDR3 DNA reads TGTGCCAGCAGTTTTTGGGGGGACGGGGCCAACGTCCTGACTTTC.

V is TRBV29-1 and J is TRBJ1-2; no clear D. The CDR3 covers 11 residues. Trimming shortened V by 7 bases and J by 8 bases, and 14 bases separated the two germline ends. Per the germline V gene, CDR1 is SQVTM and CDR2 is ANQGSEA. The CDR3 sequence: CSAYREGGYTF. CDR3 in DNA: TGCAGCGCTTACCGGGAGGGCGGCTACACCTTC.

This chain connects TRBV20-1 to TRBJ2-5, with 8 nucleotides matching TRBD1. This CDR3 is built from 14 residues. Germline CDR1 is DFQATT and CDR2 is SNEGSKA (reference sequence). V trimming: 3 bases; J trimming: 0 bases; junction bases outside the gene matches: 3. CDR3 bases: TGCAGTGCTAGGGCGACAGGGGACCAAGAGACCCAGTACTTC. It codes for CSARATGDQETQYF.

This clonotype was observed a few times. The chain joins TRBV12-3 or TRBV12-4 to TRBJ2-6; D possibly uses TRBD1 or TRBD2 (5 bases each). CDR3 size: 19 residues. Trimming removed 9 bases from V and 0 bases from J, with 24 bases in between. The CDR3 bases are TGTGCCAGTACCTTTGGATCCGGGACCTTCCTCTCTGGGGCCAACGTCCTGACTTTC. It codes for CASTFGSGTFLSGANVLTF.

This clonotype appeared a few times. V is TRBV12-3 or TRBV12-4 and J is TRBJ2-3; D is possibly TRBD1 (6 bases). CDR3 length equals 14 residues. Trimming cost V 3 bases and J 2 bases, with 9 bases left between them. The CDR3 sequence: CASSFGTPTDTQYF. CDR3 nucleotide sequence: TGTGCCAGCAGTTTTGGGACACCCACAGATACGCAGTATTTT.

The rearrangement joins TRBV7-9 to TRBJ2-7; D is uncertain. This CDR3 comprises 13 residues. The V end lost 7 bases, the J end lost 0 bases, and 10 bases lay between the germline ends. Germline V CDR1 and CDR2: SEHNR, FQNEAQ (reference sequence). CDR3 in amino acids: CASIKPDSYEQYF. CDR3 bases: TGTGCCAGCATCAAACCAGACTCCTACGAGCAGTACTTC. Full variable domain (rest looked up from reference TRBV7-9 and TRBJ2-7): DTGVSQNPRHKITKRGQNVTFRCDPISEHNRLYWYRQTLGQGPEFLTYFQNEAQLEKSRLLSDRFSAERPKGSFSTLEIQRTEQGDSAMYLCASIKPDSYEQYFGPGTRLTVT.

J is TRBJ1-1 and V is TRBV7-2; 10 bases are shared with TRBD1. J was trimmed by 7 bases and V by 5 bases; bases with no gene match: 16. The CDR3 runs 17 residues. Per germline, CDR1 SGHTA and CDR2 FQGNSA. Written as DNA, the CDR3 is TGTGCCAGCAGCCCGGGGATTGTGGGACAGGGGTGGGGTGAAGCTTTCTTT. Its translation: CASSPGIVGQGWGEAFF. The full variable domain, its missing parts supplied by reference TRBV7-2 and TRBJ1-1, is GAGVSQSPSNKVTEKGKDVELRCDPISGHTALYWYRQSLGQGLEFLIYFQGNSAPDKSGLPSDRFSAERTGGSVSTLTIQRTQQEDSAVYLCASSPGIVGQGWGEAFFGQGTRLTVV.

The rearrangement links TRBV20-1 to TRBJ2-3; weak D call: TRBD2 (5 bases). This CDR3 contains 15 residues. The germline CDR1 and CDR2 sequences are DFQATT and SNEGSKA (reference sequence). The ends were cut back, 0 bases at V and 6 bases at J, with 16 bases in the middle. Here the CDR3 DNA reads TGCAGTGCTAGAGATCCACAACCAGGCGGGGATACGCAGTATTTT. This sequence encodes CSARDPQPGGDTQYF.

The chain carries TRBV5-1 and TRBJ2-3, with 8 bases lining up with TRBD2. V was clipped by 6 bases and J by 5 bases; unmatched bases: 5. The germline V gene encodes CDR1 SGHRS and CDR2 YFSETQ. The CDR3 consists of 13 residues. The CDR3 here is CASKTSVGDTQYF. The CDR3 DNA follows: TGCGCCAGCAAGACTAGCGTGGGAGATACGCAGTATTTT. Full variable domain (rest looked up from reference TRBV5-1 and TRBJ2-3): KAGVTQTPRYLIKTRGQQVTLSCSPISGHRSVSWYQQTPGQGLQFLFEYFSETQRNKGNFPGRFSGRQFSNSRSEMNVSTLELGDSALYLCASKTSVGDTQYFGPGTRLTVL.

The chain combines TRBV19 with TRBJ1-1; D uncertain. The CDR3 runs 14 residues. In germline, CDR1 is LNHDA, CDR2 SQIVND (reference sequence). Trimming took off 7 bases at V and 5 bases at J, with 17 bases between the two ends. The CDR3 here is CASKAPYGGTEAFF. The DNA of the CDR3 is TGTGCCAGTAAAGCGCCCTACGGAGGGACTGAAGCTTTCTTT.

This clonotype has just a few counts. This rearrangement joins TRBV29-1 to TRBJ1-2; possible D gene TRBD1, 6 bases. The ends were cut back, 5 bases at V and 5 bases at J, with 12 bases in the middle. Germline V lookup: CDR1 SQVTM, CDR2 ANQGSEA. The CDR3 runs 12 residues. The CDR3 coding sequence is TGCAGCGTTCTACAGGGAACATATGGCTACACCTTC. Translation: CSVLQGTYGYTF. Supplemented by reference TRBV29-1 and TRBJ1-2, the full variable domain reads SAVISQKPSRDICQRGTSLTIQCQVDSQVTMMFWYRQQPGQSLTLIATANQGSEATYESGFVIDKFPISRPNLTFSTLTVSNMSPEDSSIYLCSVLQGTYGYTFGSGTRLTVV.

The chain employs TRBV20-1 and TRBJ2-7; the D gene is possibly TRBD1 (7 bases). Germline V CDR1 and CDR2: DFQATT, SNEGSKA (reference sequence). The CDR3 covers 14 residues. Trimming removed 4 bases at V and 0 bases at J, with 13 bases between. The CDR3 region has the DNA TGCAGTGCTATCCGCGGGACAGTCTCCTACGAGCAGTACTTC. Residues: CSAIRGTVSYEQYF.

Judged by abundance, this clonotype is medium-sized. This chain joins TRBV5-1 and TRBJ2-7; 7 bases fit TRBD2. CDR1 and CDR2 from the germline V gene are SGHRS and YFSETQ. Germline trimming cut 1 base from V and 1 base from J; bases unmatched to any gene: 5. There are 15 residues in the CDR3. DNA for the CDR3: TGCGCCAGCAGCTTGTTTAGCGGGCCTTCCTACGAGCAGTACTTC. Residues: CASSLFSGPSYEQYF.

Turning to this clonotype: Since a much larger clone is just one base distant, this may be a read error. This chain uses TRBV6-1 with TRBJ1-5, with D perhaps TRBD1 (6 bases). Germline V gene sequence: CDR1 MNHNS, CDR2 SASEGT. This CDR3 is 13 amino acids long. The germline V and J ends were trimmed by 6 bases and 3 bases, with 9 bases remaining between them. The CDR3 spells CASRQGYNQPQHF. CDR3 bases: TGTGCCAGCAGACAGGGTTACAATCAGCCCCAGCATTTT.

This clonotype was found many times. The chain carries TRBV27 and TRBJ2-1; unclear D gene. This CDR3 spans 12 amino acids. V was shortened by 5 bases and J by 9 bases, with 11 bases between the two germline ends. Germline loops: CDR1 MNHEY, CDR2 SMNVEV (reference sequence). DNA of the CDR3: TGTGCCAGCAGTCTGCCGGGTGTTGAGCAGTTCTTC. Translated: CASSLPGVEQFF.

The chain couples TRBV5-8 to TRBJ2-7, with D maybe TRBD1 (5 bases). CDR1 and CDR2 (germline): SGHTS, YDEGEE. Trimming left V 0 bases short and J 2 bases short, with 12 bases between. The CDR3 covers 15 residues. The CDR3 sequence is CASSLGQLMTYEQYF. In nucleotides, the CDR3 is TGTGCCAGCAGCTTGGGACAGTTGATGACCTACGAGCAGTACTTC.

The chain is built from TRBV6-1 and TRBJ2-6, with a tentative D call TRBD2 (6 bases). The CDR3 is made up of 14 amino acids. V was clipped by 4 bases and J by 2 bases, with 6 bases between them. Germline CDR1 is MNHNS and CDR2 is SASEGT. The CDR3 here is CASSGLAGANVLTF. The CDR3 DNA reads as TGTGCCAGCAGTGGACTAGCTGGGGCCAACGTCCTGACTTTC.

V and J are TRBV6-6 and TRBJ2-5, with D perhaps being TRBD1 or TRBD2 (5 bases each). V was shortened by 6 bases and J by 5 bases, with 10 bases between the two germline ends. This CDR3 is built from 12 residues. The germline V gene has CDR1 MNHNY and CDR2 SVGAGI (reference sequence). The DNA of the CDR3 is TGTGCCAGCAGAGGGGACGAGGAGACCCAGTACTTC. The encoded protein is CASRGDEETQYF.